The rows below give T cell receptor beta chains drawn from one sample of a study of OX40 agonist ivuxolimab in advanced cancers. Repertoires were generated with immunoSEQ multiplex PCR, while TCRdb's copy carries only in-frame clones and drops some. The data hold around 76,000 clones, with approximately 95% observed a single time. This material consisted of CD4+ or CD8+ T cells sorted from blood, taken in a trial of the OX40 agonist ivuxolimab. Receptors were obtained from an adult with an advanced solid tumor such as melanoma, head and neck, liver or kidney cancer. Both conserved end residues are part of each CDR3. A D gene is named only where the DNA matches it firmly. Some rows mark clone size as missing; the rest say once, few, many or name a class of expanded clone.

>NA|TRBV28|NA|TRBJ2-2
CASHRALRTPALGIWAGELFF
TGTGCCAGTCACAGGGCCCTCCGAACACCGGCCCTAGGGATCTGGGCCGGGGAGCTGTTTTTT
>NA|TRBV7-9|NA|TRBJ2-7
CASSFLVGPNYEQYF
TGTGCCAGCAGCTTTTTAGTGGGACCAAACTACGAGCAGTACTTC
>TRBD1|TRBV28|NA|TRBJ2-7
CASRGVGYQGDSYEQYF
TGTGCCAGCAGGGGGGTGGGGTATCAGGGGGACTCCTACGAGCAGTACTTC
>NA|TRBV4-3|NA|TRBJ2-1
CASSWTQGKNEQFF
TGCGCCAGCAGCTGGACTCAGGGTAAGAATGAGCAGTTCTTC
>NA|TRBV5-8|NA|TRBJ1-1
CASSLGQQNTEAFF
TGTGCCAGCAGCTTAGGACAGCAGAACACTGAAGCTTTCTTT
>NA|TRBV10-3|NA|TRBJ1-1
CAISEPQGKAFF
TGTGCCATCAGTGAGCCCCAGGGGAAAGCTTTCTTT
>NA|TRBV5-4|NA|TRBJ1-3
CASSLWGGDLNTIYF
TGTGCCAGCAGCTTGTGGGGGGGGGACCTAAACACCATATATTTT
>NA|TRBV4-2|NA|TRBJ2-1
CASSQDGQRSYNEQFF
TGTGCCAGCAGCCAAGACGGCCAGCGATCCTACAATGAGCAGTTCTTC
>NA|TRBV5-6|NA|TRBJ2-3
CASSSRAGDTQYF
TGTGCCAGCAGTTCTCGTGCGGGGGATACGCAGTATTTT
>NA|TRBV4-1|NA|TRBJ2-7
CASSQDRTETYEQYF
TGCGCCAGCAGCCAAGATAGGACGGAGACCTACGAGCAGTACTTC
>NA|TRBV29-1|NA|TRBJ1-1
CSVVPVEWTAYTEAFF
TGCAGCGTTGTTCCCGTAGAGTGGACTGCTTACACTGAAGCTTTCTTT
>NA|TRBV11-3|once|TRBJ1-1
CASSFRPGTDTEAFF
TGTGCCAGCAGCTTCCGCCCTGGGACCGACACTGAAGCTTTCTTT
>NA|TRBV5-8|NA|TRBJ1-1
CASSLEKGDTEAFF
TGTGCCAGCAGCTTGGAAAAGGGCGACACTGAAGCTTTCTTT
>NA|TRBV7-2|NA|TRBJ1-1
CASSFIADPFSTEAFF
TGTGCCAGCAGCTTTATCGCGGATCCCTTTAGCACTGAAGCTTTCTTT
>NA|TRBV5-5|NA|TRBJ2-1
CASSLVRGFYNEQFF
TGTGCCAGCAGCTTGGTGAGGGGCTTCTACAATGAGCAGTTCTTC
>NA|TRBV11-2|NA|TRBJ2-7
CASSSPVMTYEQYF
TGTGCCAGCAGCTCCCCGGTGATGACCTACGAGCAGTACTTC
>NA|TRBV2|NA|TRBJ2-7
CASIPAPGEQYF
TGTGCCAGCATACCAGCCCCGGGGGAGCAGTACTTC